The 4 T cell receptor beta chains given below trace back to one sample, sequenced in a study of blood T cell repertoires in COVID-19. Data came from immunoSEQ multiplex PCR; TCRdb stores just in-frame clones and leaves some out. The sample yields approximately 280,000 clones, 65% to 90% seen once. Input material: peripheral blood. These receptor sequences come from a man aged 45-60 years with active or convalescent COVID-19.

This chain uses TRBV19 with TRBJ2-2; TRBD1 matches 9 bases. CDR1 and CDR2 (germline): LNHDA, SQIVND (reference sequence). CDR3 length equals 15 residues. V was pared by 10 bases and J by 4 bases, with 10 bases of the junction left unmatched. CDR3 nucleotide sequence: TGTGCCACCCCACGGGACAGGGACTTCACCGGGGAGCTGTTTTTT. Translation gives CATPRDRDFTGELFF.

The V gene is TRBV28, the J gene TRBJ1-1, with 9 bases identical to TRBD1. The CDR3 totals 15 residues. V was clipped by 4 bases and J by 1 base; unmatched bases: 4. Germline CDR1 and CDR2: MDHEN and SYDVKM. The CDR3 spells CASSYRGRGNTEAFF. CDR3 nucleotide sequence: TGTGCCAGCAGTTACAGGGGGCGGGGGAACACTGAAGCTTTCTTT.

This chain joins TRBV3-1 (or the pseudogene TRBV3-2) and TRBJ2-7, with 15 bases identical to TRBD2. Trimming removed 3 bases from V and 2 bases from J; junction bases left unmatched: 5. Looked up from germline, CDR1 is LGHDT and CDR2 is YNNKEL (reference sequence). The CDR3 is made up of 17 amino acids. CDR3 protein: CASSQGTSGRHPYEQYF. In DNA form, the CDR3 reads TGTGCCAGCAGCCAGGGGACTAGCGGGAGGCATCCCTACGAGCAGTACTTC.

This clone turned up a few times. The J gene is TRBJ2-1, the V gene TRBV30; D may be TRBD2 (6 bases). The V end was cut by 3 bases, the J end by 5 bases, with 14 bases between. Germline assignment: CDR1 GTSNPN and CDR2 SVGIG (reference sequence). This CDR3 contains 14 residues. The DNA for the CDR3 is TGTGCCTGGAGAAGGAGGGGCGGGAACAATGAGCAGTTCTTC. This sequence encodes CAWRRRGGNNEQFF.